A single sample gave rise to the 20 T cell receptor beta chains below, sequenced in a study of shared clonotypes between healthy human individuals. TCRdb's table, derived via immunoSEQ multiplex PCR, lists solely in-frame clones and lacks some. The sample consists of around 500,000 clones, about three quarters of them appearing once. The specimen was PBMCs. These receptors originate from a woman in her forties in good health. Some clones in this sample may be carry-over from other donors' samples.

This chain's CDR3 is CSVGGQGYGYTF. The CDR3 nucleotides are TGCAGCGTGGGCGGTCAGGGCTATGGCTACACCTTC. This chain joins TRBV29-1 and TRBJ1-2, with D possibly matching TRBD1 (5 bases). Germline CDR1 and CDR2: SQVTM and ANQGSEA. The CDR3 has 12 amino acids. V lost 6 bases and J lost 4, with 12 bases in between.

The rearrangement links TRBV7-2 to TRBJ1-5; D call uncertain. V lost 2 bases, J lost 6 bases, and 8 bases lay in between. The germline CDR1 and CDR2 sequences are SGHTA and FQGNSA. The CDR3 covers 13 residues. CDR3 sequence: CASSLRQFQPQHF. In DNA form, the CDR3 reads TGTGCCAGCAGCTTACGGCAGTTTCAGCCCCAGCATTTT.

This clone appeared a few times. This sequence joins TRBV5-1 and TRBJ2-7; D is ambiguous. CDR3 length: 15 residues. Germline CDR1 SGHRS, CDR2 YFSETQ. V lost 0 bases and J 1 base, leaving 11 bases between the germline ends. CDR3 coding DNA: TGCGCCAGCAGCTTGGTGGTAGGTTCGTCCTACGAGCAGTACTTC. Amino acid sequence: CASSLVVGSSYEQYF. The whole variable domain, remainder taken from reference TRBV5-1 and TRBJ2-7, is KAGVTQTPRYLIKTRGQQVTLSCSPISGHRSVSWYQQTPGQGLQFLFEYFSETQRNKGNFPGRFSGRQFSNSRSEMNVSTLELGDSALYLCASSLVVGSSYEQYFGPGTRLTVT.

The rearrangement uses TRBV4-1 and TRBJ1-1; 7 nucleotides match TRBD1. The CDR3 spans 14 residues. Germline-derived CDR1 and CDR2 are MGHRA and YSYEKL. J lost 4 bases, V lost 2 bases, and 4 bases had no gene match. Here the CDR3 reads CASSQRQGITEAFF. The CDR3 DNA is TGCGCCAGCAGCCAAAGACAGGGAATCACTGAAGCTTTCTTT.

The CDR3 region has the DNA TGTGCCAGCAGCCTCGCCGGGACTAGCCCATACGAGCAGTACTTC. Translation: CASSLAGTSPYEQYF. V gene TRBV28 combines with J gene TRBJ2-7; 9 bases match TRBD2. The V segment lost 6 bases and the J segment 4 bases; nucleotides outside the gene matches: 10. The CDR3 has 15 amino acids. Germline V gene sequence: CDR1 MDHEN, CDR2 SYDVKM.

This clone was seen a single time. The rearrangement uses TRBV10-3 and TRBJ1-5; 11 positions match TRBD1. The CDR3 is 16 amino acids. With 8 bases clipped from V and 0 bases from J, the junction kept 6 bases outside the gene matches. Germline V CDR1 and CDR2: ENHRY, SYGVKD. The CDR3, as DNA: TGTGCCATCGGACAGGGGGCCCCGTATAGCAATCAGCCCCAGCATTTT. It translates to CAIGQGAPYSNQPQHF.

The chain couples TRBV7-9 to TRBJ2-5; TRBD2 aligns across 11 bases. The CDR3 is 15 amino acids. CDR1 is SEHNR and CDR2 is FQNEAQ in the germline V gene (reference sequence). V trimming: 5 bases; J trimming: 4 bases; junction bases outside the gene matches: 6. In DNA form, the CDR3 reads TGTGCCAGCAGCAAACCACTAGCGGGAGTAGAGACCCAGTACTTC. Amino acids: CASSKPLAGVETQYF.

The CDR3 region has the DNA TGTGCCTGGAGTCGTTCGAGCGGAAACGAGACCCAGTACTTC. Its translation is CAWSRSSGNETQYF. This sequence joins TRBV30 and TRBJ2-5, with D perhaps matching TRBD2 (5 bases). The CDR3 has 14 amino acids. Germline V gene sequence: CDR1 GTSNPN, CDR2 SVGIG (reference sequence). Trimming took off 2 bases at V and 5 bases at J, with 15 bases between the two ends. The full variable domain, with the rest looked up from reference TRBV30 and TRBJ2-5, is SQTIHQWPATLVQPVGSPLSLECTVEGTSNPNLYWYRQAAGRGLQLLFYSVGIGQISSEVPQNLSASRPQDRQFILSSKKLLLSDSGFYLCAWSRSSGNETQYFGPGTRLLVL.

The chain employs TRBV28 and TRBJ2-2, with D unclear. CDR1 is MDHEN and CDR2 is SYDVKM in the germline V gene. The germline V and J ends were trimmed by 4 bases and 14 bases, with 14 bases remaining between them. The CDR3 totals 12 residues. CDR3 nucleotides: TGTGCCAGCAGTTCCCCCGAGAGGAGCCTGTTTTTT. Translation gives CASSSPERSLFF.

This CDR3 reads CAWTKTGSEQYF. The CDR3 DNA reads TGTGCCTGGACAAAGACAGGGTCCGAGCAGTACTTC. The chain uses TRBV30 and TRBJ2-5; TRBD1 agrees at 7 bases. The J call may be incorrect, as the DNA end agrees better with TRBJ2-7. Germline CDR1 reads GTSNPN; CDR2 reads SVGIG (reference sequence). This CDR3 is built from 12 residues.

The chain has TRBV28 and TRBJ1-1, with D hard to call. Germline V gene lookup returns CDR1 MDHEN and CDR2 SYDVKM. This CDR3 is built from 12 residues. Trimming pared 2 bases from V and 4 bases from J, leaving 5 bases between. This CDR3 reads CASSLGSTEAFF. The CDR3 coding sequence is TGTGCCAGCAGTTTAGGGAGCACTGAAGCTTTCTTT.

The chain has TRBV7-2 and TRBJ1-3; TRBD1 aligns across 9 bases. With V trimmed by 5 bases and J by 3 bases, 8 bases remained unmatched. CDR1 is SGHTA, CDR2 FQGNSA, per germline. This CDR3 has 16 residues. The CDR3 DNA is TGTGCCAGCAGCCCCTCACAGGGGGCGTTTGGAAACACCATATATTTT. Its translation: CASSPSQGAFGNTIYF.

The CDR3 reads CASSPGGNTIYF. CDR3 bases: TGTGCCAGTAGTCCTGGGGGAAACACCATATATTTT. The chain combines TRBV19 with TRBJ1-3; no definite D call. Between the trimmed V and J ends, which lost 5 bases and 4 bases, there was a span of 6 bases. CDR1 LNHDA and CDR2 SQIVND come from the germline V gene (reference sequence). This CDR3 comprises 12 residues.

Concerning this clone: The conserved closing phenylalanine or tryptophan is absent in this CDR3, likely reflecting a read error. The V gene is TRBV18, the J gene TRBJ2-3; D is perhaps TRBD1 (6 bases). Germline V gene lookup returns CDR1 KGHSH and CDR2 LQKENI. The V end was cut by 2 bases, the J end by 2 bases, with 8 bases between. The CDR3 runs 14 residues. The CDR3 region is CASSPRGITDTQYS. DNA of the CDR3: TGTGCCAGCTCACCAAGGGGGATCACAGATACGCAGTATTCT.

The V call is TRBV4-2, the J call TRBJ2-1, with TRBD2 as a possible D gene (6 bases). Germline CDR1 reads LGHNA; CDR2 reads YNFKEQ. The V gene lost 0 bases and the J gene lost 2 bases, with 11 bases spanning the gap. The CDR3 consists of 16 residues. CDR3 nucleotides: TGTGCCAGCAGCCAAGAGCGCGGGACCCCCTACAATGAGCAGTTCTTC. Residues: CASSQERGTPYNEQFF.

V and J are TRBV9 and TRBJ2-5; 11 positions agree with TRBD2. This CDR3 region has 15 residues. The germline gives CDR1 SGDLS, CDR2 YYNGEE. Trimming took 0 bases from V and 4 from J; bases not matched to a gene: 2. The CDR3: CASSVEGTSGETQYF. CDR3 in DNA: TGTGCCAGCAGCGTAGAAGGGACTAGCGGAGAGACCCAGTACTTC.

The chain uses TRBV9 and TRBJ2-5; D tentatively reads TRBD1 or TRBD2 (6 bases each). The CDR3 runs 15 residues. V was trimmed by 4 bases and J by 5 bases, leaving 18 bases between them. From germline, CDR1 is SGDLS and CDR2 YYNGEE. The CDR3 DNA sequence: TGTGCCAGCAGCCTCTATGGGGGGCCGACGGAGACCCAGTACTTC. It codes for CASSLYGGPTETQYF.

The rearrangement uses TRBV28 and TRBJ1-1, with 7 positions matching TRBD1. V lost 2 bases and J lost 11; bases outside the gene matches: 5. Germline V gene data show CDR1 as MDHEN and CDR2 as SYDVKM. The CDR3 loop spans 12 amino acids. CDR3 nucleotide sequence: TGTGCCAGCAGTTTACTTGACAGGGAGGCTTTCTTT. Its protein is CASSLLDREAFF.

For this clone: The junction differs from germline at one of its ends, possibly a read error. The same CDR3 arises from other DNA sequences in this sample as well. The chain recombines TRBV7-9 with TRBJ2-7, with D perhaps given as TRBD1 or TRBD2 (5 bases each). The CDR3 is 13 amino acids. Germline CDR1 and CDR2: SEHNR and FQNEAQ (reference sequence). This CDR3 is CASSLPGPYEQYF. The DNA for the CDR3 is TGCGCCAGCAGCTTACCGGGACCCTACGAGCAGTACTTC.

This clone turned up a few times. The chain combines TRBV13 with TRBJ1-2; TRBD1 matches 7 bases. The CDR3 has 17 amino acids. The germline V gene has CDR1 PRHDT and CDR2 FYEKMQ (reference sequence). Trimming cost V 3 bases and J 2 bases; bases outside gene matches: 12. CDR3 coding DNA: TGTGCCAGCAGCTTGTGGGGTGGGACAGCAAACAACTATGGCTACACCTTC. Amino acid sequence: CASSLWGGTANNYGYTF.